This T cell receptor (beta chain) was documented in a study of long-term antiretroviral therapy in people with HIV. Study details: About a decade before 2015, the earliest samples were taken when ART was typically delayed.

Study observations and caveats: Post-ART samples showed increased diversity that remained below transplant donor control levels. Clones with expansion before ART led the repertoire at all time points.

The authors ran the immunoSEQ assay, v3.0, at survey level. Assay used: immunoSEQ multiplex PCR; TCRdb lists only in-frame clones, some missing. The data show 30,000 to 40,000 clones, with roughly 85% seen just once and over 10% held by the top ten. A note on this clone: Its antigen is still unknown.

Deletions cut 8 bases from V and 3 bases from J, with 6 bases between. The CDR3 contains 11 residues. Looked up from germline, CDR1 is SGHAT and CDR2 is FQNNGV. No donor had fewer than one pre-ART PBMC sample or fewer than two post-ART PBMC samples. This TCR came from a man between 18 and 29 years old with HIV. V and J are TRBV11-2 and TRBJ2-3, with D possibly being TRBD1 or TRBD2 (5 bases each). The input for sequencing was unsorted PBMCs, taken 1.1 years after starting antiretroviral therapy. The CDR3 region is CASGGTDTQYF. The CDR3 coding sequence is TGTGCCAGCGGGGGAACAGATACGCAGTATTTT.